This T cell receptor beta chain comes out of a study of radiotherapy plus CTLA-4 blockade in lung cancer. Study background: Patients showed objective responses in 18% of cases, and disease control was achieved by around 30%. Broader study findings: Early blood T cell clone changes and increased post-radiation serum interferon-beta were reportedly the strongest response predictors. After radiotherapy and ipilimumab, tumor-derived clones expanded in peripheral blood.

As for this clone: The antigen is not known.

This table comes from immunoSEQ multiplex PCR, and its TCRdb copy is limited to in-frame clones, with some not included. The sample has around 110,000 clones, about 90% seen once. With 2 bases removed from V and 6 bases from J, the gap between germline ends came to 13 bases. This CDR3 is 14 amino acids long. Germline CDR1 and CDR2: MGHRA and YSYEKL. Each patient with chemo-refractory metastatic non-small-cell lung cancer was treated with focal radiation plus CTLA-4 blockade using ipilimumab. The sample here was peripheral blood, taken from a patient treated with radiotherapy plus ipilimumab. The V gene is TRBV4-1, the J gene TRBJ1-2; possibly TRBD1 for D (6 bases). This receptor was taken from a human donor with non-small cell lung cancer that progressed on radiotherapy plus ipilimumab. The CDR3 DNA is TGCGCCAGCAGCCAACCGGGACAAAGAAATGGCTACACCTTC. Its protein is CASSQPGQRNGYTF.